This note documents a single T cell receptor (beta chain) sequence. This clone has more than one count but fewer than ten. This clone's antigen is unknown. No base quality information exists; no much larger clone differs at one position. Genomic DNA was isolated from the sorted cells so that the TCRbeta CDR3 region could be sequenced. The immunoSEQ Assay was used for sequencing of TCRbeta CDR3 regions. The clones in this table, taken by TCRdb from immuneACCESS, are in-frame only. Not every clone is retained; where verified, under half of the shortfall comes from an unresolved V gene, and the cause of the rest is unknown. The sample profile shows approximately 30,000 clones; roughly 80% of them were found once. More than 20% of the sample is taken by the ten largest. The record originates from a study of OX40 agonist ivuxolimab in advanced cancers. Describing the broader study: Ivuxolimab, which targeted the costimulatory receptor OX40 (CD134), was an agonistic, fully human IgG2 monoclonal antibody. Intravenous ivuxolimab was administered to patients every 2 weeks at six dose levels: 0.01, 0.1, 0.3, 1.5, 3 and 10 mg/kg. Of the approximately 54 dose-escalation patients, hepatocellular carcinoma was present in approximately 20, melanoma in approximately 15, renal cell carcinoma in 9 and head and neck cancer in 9. In the dose-escalation cohort, roughly 80% of patients were male, and the mean age was around 60 years, with a range of about 23 to 80. Patients were allowed to have had prior anti-PD-1, anti-PD-L1 or anti-CTLA-4 therapy, and less than 45% of the dose-escalation patients had previously received checkpoint inhibitors. Partial responses occurred in three dose-escalation patients: two with cutaneous melanoma and one with hepatocellular carcinoma. The purpose of peripheral TCRbeta sequencing was to test whether ivuxolimab changed TCR sequence diversity and led to clonal T-cell expansion. The paper describes the monotherapy dose-escalation part (N = 52 patients) of the phase I trial of ivuxolimab.

Findings and caveats that apply to the study as a whole: After ivuxolimab, CD8+ T cells had more expanded clones than CD4+ T cells on average. Antigen specificity was not determined for the clonally expanded peripheral T cells. In the 0.1-3.0 mg/kg groups, partial responders were among the patients with the lowest normalized peripheral clonal expansion, particularly in CD8+ T cells. Low levels of normalized T-cell clonal expansion were also seen in some nonresponding patients. At doses of 0.1 to 3.0 mg/kg, clonal expansion of both CD4+ and CD8+ blood T cells was observed from baseline to week 6.

The trial excluded patients who had a history of autoimmune disease or were on systemic immunosuppression. Peripheral blood for TCR sequencing was drawn from every dose cohort at baseline, at cycle 4 day 1 and at cycle 7 day 1. The samples were drawn from a first-in-human, open-label, multicenter phase I dose-escalation trial of ivuxolimab. Adults with locally advanced or metastatic melanoma, renal cell, hepatocellular, or head and neck squamous cell carcinoma were enrolled in the trial. CD4+ and CD8+ T cells were sorted separately from peripheral blood before TCR sequencing. The receptor was isolated from an adult with an advanced solid tumor such as melanoma, head and neck, liver or kidney cancer. The starting material was CD4+ or CD8+ T cells sorted from blood, obtained in a trial of the OX40 agonist ivuxolimab.

This receptor carries the CDR3 CASSSVGGGRAYEQYF. The DNA reads as follows: TGTGCCAGCAGCTCGGTGGGGGGCGGGAGGGCCTACGAGCAGTACTTC. This chain joins TRBV7-8 to TRBJ2-7, with TRBD2 matching 9 junction bases. From cysteine to phenylalanine, the CDR3 is 16 amino acids long. The CDR3 DNA has 48 bases and is translated from base 1. From a lookup of the germline V gene, CDR1 and CDR2 are SGHVS and FQNEAQ. From V the trimming removes 4 bases and from J it removes 2 bases, while the gene matches leave 9 bases of the junction unaccounted for.